The T cell receptor (beta chain) under discussion was sequenced for a study of response to subunit inactivated influenza vaccine. V lost 5 bases and J 7 bases, leaving 15 bases between the germline ends. The CDR3 totals 14 residues. TCRdb analysed the RT-PCR reads with MiXCR anew, one entry per CDR3 protein. Among over 300,000 distinct CDR3 sequences listed, 21% were seen once. This clonotype was observed a handful of times. Its antigen is currently unknown. General study results and limits: With each seasonal influenza vaccination, the authors suggested, few new T cells are recruited.

This sequence joins TRBV12-3 or TRBV12-4 and TRBJ1-5; TRBD1 is a possible D gene (6 bases). Specimen: PBMCs from blood, collected roughly 20 months after vaccination. This receptor was taken from a man between 50 and 69 years old who received an inactivated influenza vaccine. The CDR3 DNA reads TGTGCCAGCAGTCCTGGGGGGGGCGGACAGCCCCAGCATTTT. This codes for CASSPGGGGQPQHF.